Each of the 9 T cell receptor beta chains below was sequenced from the same sample in a study of OX40 agonist ivuxolimab in advanced cancers. TCRdb's table, derived via immunoSEQ multiplex PCR, lists solely in-frame clones and lacks some. The sample has roughly 50,000 clones, around 88% seen once. Sequenced here: CD4+ or CD8+ T cells sorted from blood, sampled in a trial of the OX40 agonist ivuxolimab. Receptors were obtained from an adult with an advanced solid tumor such as melanoma, head and neck, liver or kidney cancer.

This chain links TRBV11-2 with TRBJ2-1, with TRBD2 matching over 13 bases. V dropped 5 bases and J dropped 1; count of bases not matched to a gene: 8. There are 18 residues in the CDR3. Germline V gives CDR1 SGHAT, CDR2 FQNNGV. CDR3 sequence: CASSPSALAGGSYNEQFF. The CDR3 bases are TGTGCCAGCAGCCCCTCGGCACTAGCGGGGGGGTCCTACAATGAGCAGTTCTTC. Complete variable domain (other parts from reference TRBV11-2 and TRBJ2-1): EAGVAQSPRYKIIEKRQSVAFWCNPISGHATLYWYQQILGQGPKLLIQFQNNGVVDDSQLPKDRFSAERLKGVDSTLKIQPAKLEDSAVYLCASSPSALAGGSYNEQFFGPGTRLTVL.

This chain uses TRBV30 with TRBJ2-5; D is unresolved. The CDR3 is made up of 11 amino acids. V was clipped by 4 bases and J by 1 base, with 4 bases between them. The germline CDR1 and CDR2 sequences are GTSNPN and SVGIG (reference sequence). CDR3 in amino acids: CAWTAQETQYF. The CDR3 DNA reads TGTGCCTGGACGGCCCAAGAGACCCAGTACTTC. The full variable domain, in which reference TRBV30 and TRBJ2-5 provide the parts outside the CDR3, is SQTIHQWPATLVQPVGSPLSLECTVEGTSNPNLYWYRQAAGRGLQLLFYSVGIGQISSEVPQNLSASRPQDRQFILSSKKLLLSDSGFYLCAWTAQETQYFGPGTRLLVL.

This chain uses TRBV11-2 with TRBJ2-7; D uncertain. V was pared by 5 bases and J by 5 bases, with 13 bases between. The CDR3 extends over 13 amino acids. CDR1 SGHAT and CDR2 FQNNGV come from the germline V gene. The CDR3: CASSPTFHNEQYF. In nucleotides, the CDR3 is TGTGCCAGCAGCCCCACTTTTCATAACGAGCAGTACTTC.

The J gene is TRBJ2-6, the V gene TRBV7-6; weak D call: TRBD2 (5 bases). The CDR3 is 16 residues long. Germline CDR1 reads SGHVS; CDR2 reads FNYEAQ. V was pared by 5 bases and J by 2 bases, with 13 bases between. The CDR3 protein is CASSLGGTAGANVLTF. The DNA of the CDR3 is TGTGCCAGCAGCCTAGGAGGTACGGCTGGGGCCAACGTCCTGACTTTC.

The chain links TRBV5-1 to TRBJ1-1; D not resolved. The CDR3 is 16 residues long. CDR1 is SGHRS and CDR2 is YFSETQ in the germline V gene. V was trimmed by 1 base and J by 1 base, leaving 14 bases between them. Here the CDR3 reads CASSLLPQDGNTEAFF. CDR3 DNA sequence: TGCGCCAGCAGCTTGTTACCTCAGGATGGGAACACTGAAGCTTTCTTT.

Here the CDR3 DNA reads TGTGCCAGCAGTGAAGCGCGAGACGGGGAGCTGTTTTTT. Protein product: CASSEARDGELFF. The rearrangement uses TRBV2 and TRBJ2-2; D is undetermined. CDR3 size: 13 residues. V shed 0 bases and J shed 7 bases, with 6 bases lying between them. Germline values: CDR1 SNHLY, CDR2 FYNNEI.

The chain uses TRBV29-1 and TRBJ1-1; 7 bases match TRBD1. This CDR3 region has 11 residues. CDR1 and CDR2 (germline): SQVTM, ANQGSEA. V gave up 8 bases and J gave up 5 bases; unmatched junction bases: 5. The CDR3 bases are TGCAGCTACAGGGGTTTTACTGAAGCTTTCTTT. This gives the protein CSYRGFTEAFF.

V gene TRBV19 combines with J gene TRBJ1-1; 9 nucleotides agree with TRBD1. Germline V gene data show CDR1 as LNHDA and CDR2 as SQIVND (reference sequence). The ends lost 5 bases at V and 4 bases at J; junction bases unmatched: 8. This CDR3 spans 15 amino acids. The CDR3 DNA reads as TGTGCCAGTAGTGTAGGGACAGGGTCCCTCACTGAAGCTTTCTTT. It specifies CASSVGTGSLTEAFF. The variable domain in full, with the rest retrieved from reference TRBV19 and TRBJ1-1, is DGGITQSPKYLFRKEGQNVTLSCEQNLNHDAMYWYRQDPGQGLRLIYYSQIVNDFQKGDIAEGYSVSREKKESFPLTVTSAQKNPTAFYLCASSVGTGSLTEAFFGQGTRLTVV.

The chain links TRBV7-3 to TRBJ1-1; D uncertain. The CDR3 extends over 13 amino acids. Germline V lookup: CDR1 SGHTA, CDR2 FQGTGA. V was trimmed by 2 bases and J by 0 bases, leaving 4 bases between them. In nucleotides, the CDR3 is TGTGCCAGCAGCTTAGAAGTGAACACTGAAGCTTTCTTT. Protein: CASSLEVNTEAFF.